This entry lists 13 T cell receptor beta chains sequenced from one sample in a study of T-cell reconstitution after alpha-beta-depleted transplantation in children. As it was prepared, the TCRbeta library received unique molecular identifiers. TCRdb reprocessed the PCR reads with MiXCR, giving one entry per CDR3 protein. Of under 750,000 distinct CDR3 sequences listed, 23% are singletons. This sample comprised PBMCs, mostly from graft donor cells, obtained 360 days after TCRalphabeta/CD19-depleted stem cell transplant. These receptors originate from a boy under two years old who had a stem cell transplant for acute myeloid leukemia, so the T cells may come from the graft donor.

This clonotype was detected a few times. This chain joins TRBV28 and TRBJ1-2; D gene uncertain. V dropped 6 bases and J dropped 2 bases, with 13 bases sitting between them. Germline V lookup: CDR1 MDHEN, CDR2 SYDVKM. The CDR3 spans 14 residues. DNA for the CDR3: TGTGCCAGCAGAAAAACATTGTCCAACTATGGCTACACCTTC. Its translation is CASRKTLSNYGYTF.

The rearrangement uses TRBV4-1 and TRBJ2-5; weak D call: TRBD1 (7 bases). CDR3 length: 19 amino acids. Trimming shortened V by 0 bases and J by 0 bases, and 20 bases separated the two germline ends. Germline assignment: CDR1 MGHRA and CDR2 YSYEKL. CDR3 amino acids: CASSQDRLGGGANQETQYF. CDR3 nucleotide sequence: TGCGCCAGCAGCCAAGATAGGTTAGGAGGGGGCGCGAACCAAGAGACCCAGTACTTC.

This clonotype was found many times. The DNA of the CDR3 is TGTGCCACCAGCAGTCGAGGACGCCGCATAGGCGATACGCAGTATTTT. Its protein is CATSSRGRRIGDTQYF. V gene TRBV15 combines with J gene TRBJ2-3; D not resolved. The CDR3 sequence is 16 residues long. Looked up from germline, CDR1 is LNHNV and CDR2 is YYDKDF (reference sequence). V shed 3 bases and J shed 6 bases, with 19 bases lying between them.

CDR3 region: CASSITGGVANTGELFF. The CDR3 region has the DNA TGTGCCAGCAGCATAACAGGGGGCGTTGCGAACACCGGGGAGCTGTTTTTT. This chain uses TRBV9 with TRBJ2-2; 9 bases map to TRBD1. Trimming took 4 bases from V and 0 from J; bases not matched to a gene: 7. CDR1 and CDR2 from the germline V gene are SGDLS and YYNGEE. The CDR3 consists of 17 residues. Combining the CDR3 with reference TRBV9 and TRBJ2-2 gives the whole variable domain DSGVTQTPKHLITATGQRVTLRCSPRSGDLSVYWYQQSLDQGLQFLIQYYNGEERAKGNILERFSAQQFPDLHSELNLSSLELGDSALYFCASSITGGVANTGELFFGEGSRLTVL.

This clonotype came up once. V usage is TRBV15 and J usage is TRBJ2-3; D may be TRBD1 (6 bases). The ends were cut back, 3 bases at V and 5 bases at J, with 18 bases in the middle. This CDR3 contains 16 residues. Germline V gene lookup returns CDR1 LNHNV and CDR2 YYDKDF (reference sequence). The CDR3 coding sequence is TGTGCCACCAGCAGTTCCGGGAAGGGGGTGCAAGATACGCAGTATTTT. It specifies CATSSSGKGVQDTQYF. Supplemented by reference TRBV15 and TRBJ2-3, the full variable domain reads DAMVIQNPRYQVTQFGKPVTLSCSQTLNHNVMYWYQQKSSQAPKLLFHYYDKDFNNEADTPDNFQSRRPNTSFCFLDIRSPGLGDTAMYLCATSSSGKGVQDTQYFGPGTRLTVL.

The chain employs TRBV29-1 and TRBJ1-1; no definite D call. Trimming stripped 3 bases from V and 6 bases from J, with 5 bases between. Looked up from germline, CDR1 is SQVTM and CDR2 is ANQGSEA. The CDR3 sequence is 10 residues long. In nucleotides, the CDR3 is TGCAGCGTTGATGTCCCTGAAGCTTTCTTT. Residues: CSVDVPEAFF.

This clonotype has just a few counts. V gene TRBV7-2 combines with J gene TRBJ2-5, with 7 bases that match TRBD2. This CDR3 has 16 amino acids. Trimming at V came to 2 bases and at J to 0 bases, leaving 6 bases not matched to a gene. Germline V gene lookup returns CDR1 SGHTA and CDR2 FQGNSA. This CDR3 is CASSLRLLADQETQYF. DNA for the CDR3: TGTGCCAGCAGCTTACGATTGCTAGCGGACCAAGAGACCCAGTACTTC.

The gene calls are TRBV6-1 and TRBJ2-7; D gene uncertain. Germline V gene sequence: CDR1 MNHNS, CDR2 SASEGT. V lost 7 bases and J 9 bases, leaving 16 bases between the germline ends. CDR3 length: 12 residues. The CDR3 nucleotides are TGTGCCAGCATGGCCAGGTCGGTAGGGCAGTACTTC. As protein: CASMARSVGQYF.

The rearrangement links TRBV12-3 or TRBV12-4 to TRBJ1-5, with unresolved D. This CDR3 contains 15 residues. The V end lost 1 base, the J end lost 0 bases, and 7 bases lay between the germline ends. Written as DNA, the CDR3 is TGTGCCAGCAGTTTAGTGGCAACTAGCAATCAGCCCCAGCATTTT. As protein: CASSLVATSNQPQHF.

The chain links TRBV20-1 to TRBJ1-5, with 7 bases aligning to TRBD1. CDR1 and CDR2 (germline): DFQATT, SNEGSKA (reference sequence). V was clipped by 0 bases and J by 11 bases; unmatched bases: 19. The CDR3 consists of 17 residues. The CDR3 DNA follows: TGCAGTGCTAGAGACCACCCCGGACAGGTGGGGGGAGGGGCCCAGCATTTT. Amino acid sequence: CSARDHPGQVGGGAQHF.

V usage is TRBV29-1 and J usage is TRBJ1-1; tentative D call: TRBD1 (6 bases). This CDR3 is built from 13 residues. The V and J ends lost 6 bases and 3 bases respectively, with 14 bases between them. CDR1 is SQVTM, CDR2 ANQGSEA, per germline. CDR3 protein: CSVREGGDTEAFF. The CDR3 bases are TGCAGCGTGCGCGAAGGGGGGGACACTGAAGCTTTCTTT.

This clonotype was counted ten times or more. The V and J genes are TRBV10-3 and TRBJ2-2; the D is unclear. The CDR3 is 12 amino acids. Germline CDR1 reads ENHRY; CDR2 reads SYGVKD. Trimming removed 6 bases from V and 6 bases from J, with 8 bases in between. The CDR3 nucleotides are TGTGCCATCAGGTCTGAGGCCGGGGAGCTGTTTTTT. Protein: CAIRSEAGELFF.

V gene TRBV20-1 combines with J gene TRBJ2-3; 8 bases match TRBD2. The CDR3 spans 14 residues. Germline-derived CDR1 and CDR2 are DFQATT and SNEGSKA (reference sequence). V lost 8 bases to trimming and J lost 1 base; unmatched junction nucleotides: 8. The CDR3 nucleotides read TGCAGTTGCAGCGGGGGTTGGGGCACAGATACGCAGTATTTT. Protein product: CSCSGGWGTDTQYF.